Listed below are T cell receptor beta chains from one sample, sequenced in a study of blood T cell repertoires in COVID-19. The protocol was immunoSEQ multiplex PCR, while the TCRdb copy is restricted to in-frame clones and leaves out a portion. The table includes more than 65,000 clones, roughly 85% detected once. The sequenced sample consisted of peripheral blood. All receptors derive from a man aged 55 to 70 with acute or convalescent COVID-19. Both conserved end residues are part of each CDR3. A D gene is named only where the DNA matches it firmly. Expanded clones get a size class; other rows say once, few or many, or leave the size out.

abundance: .
d_gene: TRBD2
j_gene: TRBJ2-3
v_gene: TRBV4-2
CDR3aa: CASSQVNAGGLDTQYF
CDR3nt: TGTGCCAGCAGCCAAGTGAACGCGGGGGGGCTAGATACGCAGTATTTT

abundance: once
d_gene: .
j_gene: TRBJ2-3
v_gene: TRBV11-3
CDR3aa: CASSSRSGTTDTQYF
CDR3nt: TGTGCCAGCAGCTCGAGAAGCGGAACCACAGATACGCAGTATTTT

abundance: .
d_gene: .
j_gene: TRBJ1-2
v_gene: TRBV24-1
CDR3aa: CATSASGRTAREENYGYTF
CDR3nt: TGTGCCACCAGTGCCTCCGGGCGGACAGCACGTGAAGAAAACTATGGCTACACCTTC

abundance: .
d_gene: .
j_gene: TRBJ1-1
v_gene: TRBV10-3
CDR3aa: CAISESRDGEAFF
CDR3nt: TGTGCCATCAGTGAGTCGCGTGACGGGGAAGCTTTCTTT

abundance: once
d_gene: .
j_gene: TRBJ1-1
v_gene: TRBV9
CDR3aa: CASSHAAGGFTEAFF
CDR3nt: TGTGCCAGCAGCCACGCGGCGGGGGGGTTCACTGAAGCTTTCTTT

abundance: .
d_gene: .
j_gene: TRBJ1-5
v_gene: TRBV27
CDR3aa: CASSLARGQPQHF
CDR3nt: TGTGCCAGCAGTTTAGCCCGGGGTCAGCCCCAGCATTTT

abundance: once
d_gene: .
j_gene: TRBJ1-6
v_gene: TRBV6-5
CDR3aa: CASRGVWGSPLHF
CDR3nt: TGTGCCAGCAGAGGGGTGTGGGGTTCACCCCTCCACTTT

abundance: .
d_gene: TRBD1
j_gene: TRBJ1-5
v_gene: TRBV30
CDR3aa: CAWSVGDRVNQPQHF
CDR3nt: TGTGCCTGGAGTGTAGGGGACAGGGTTAATCAGCCCCAGCATTTT

abundance: .
d_gene: .
j_gene: TRBJ2-1
v_gene: TRBV7-3
CDR3aa: CASSLRGRNEQFF
CDR3nt: TGTGCCAGCAGCTTAAGAGGGCGCAATGAGCAGTTCTTC

abundance: .
d_gene: TRBD1
j_gene: TRBJ2-1
v_gene: TRBV13
CDR3aa: CASSLMVGDRGRDEQFF
CDR3nt: TGTGCCAGCAGCTTGATGGTTGGGGACAGGGGTAGGGATGAGCAGTTCTTC

abundance: .
d_gene: TRBD2
j_gene: TRBJ2-5
v_gene: TRBV5-5
CDR3aa: CASSSPDGGNKETQYF
CDR3nt: TGTGCCAGCAGCTCGCCGGACGGGGGGAATAAAGAGACCCAGTACTTC

abundance: .
d_gene: TRBD1
j_gene: TRBJ1-1
v_gene: TRBV24-1
CDR3aa: CATSDWGQGVRTEAFF
CDR3nt: TGTGCCACCAGTGATTGGGGACAGGGAGTGCGCACTGAAGCTTTCTTT

abundance: .
d_gene: TRBD2
j_gene: TRBJ2-1
v_gene: TRBV7-2
CDR3aa: CASSLVAGGAGNEQFF
CDR3nt: TGTGCCAGCAGCTTAGTGGCGGGGGGGGCCGGAAATGAGCAGTTCTTC

abundance: .
d_gene: .
j_gene: TRBJ2-7
v_gene: TRBV6-6
CDR3aa: CASTKSRDWMGEQYF
CDR3nt: TGTGCCAGCACCAAGTCACGGGACTGGATGGGCGAGCAGTACTTC

abundance: .
d_gene: .
j_gene: TRBJ2-5
v_gene: TRBV10-3
CDR3aa: CAIRSRGEETQYF
CDR3nt: TGTGCCATCAGGTCCCGCGGTGAAGAGACCCAGTACTTC

abundance: .
d_gene: .
j_gene: TRBJ1-1
v_gene: TRBV7-8
CDR3aa: CASSLPVQGDTEAFF
CDR3nt: TGTGCCAGCAGCTTACCGGTACAGGGCGACACTGAAGCTTTCTTT

abundance: .
d_gene: .
j_gene: TRBJ2-5
v_gene: TRBV5-4
CDR3aa: CASTSARGQTQYF
CDR3nt: TGTGCCAGCACCTCAGCTCGAGGTCAGACCCAGTACTTC

abundance: .
d_gene: .
j_gene: TRBJ2-3
v_gene: TRBV6-2/TRBV6-3
CDR3aa: CASSPYFMSGNHRKSSTDTQYF
CDR3nt: TGTGCCAGCAGCCCCTACTTTATGTCGGGTAACCACCGAAAATCTAGCACAGATACGCAGTATTTT

abundance: .
d_gene: TRBD2
j_gene: TRBJ2-5
v_gene: TRBV3-1/TRBV3-2
CDR3aa: CASSPRGGLQETQYF
CDR3nt: TGTGCCAGCAGCCCTCGGGGGGGACTCCAAGAGACCCAGTACTTC

abundance: .
d_gene: TRBD1
j_gene: TRBJ1-3
v_gene: TRBV12-5
CDR3aa: CASGLLRDSSGNTIYF
CDR3nt: TGTGCTAGTGGTTTGCTTCGGGACAGCTCTGGAAACACCATATATTTT

abundance: .
d_gene: .
j_gene: TRBJ1-1
v_gene: TRBV27
CDR3aa: CASSQRSTVNTEAFF
CDR3nt: TGTGCCAGCAGTCAACGCTCTACAGTAAACACTGAAGCTTTCTTT

abundance: few
d_gene: .
j_gene: TRBJ2-7
v_gene: TRBV7-3
CDR3aa: CASSSGRDFSYEQYF
CDR3nt: TGTGCCAGCAGCTCCGGTCGGGACTTCTCATACGAGCAGTACTTC

abundance: .
d_gene: .
j_gene: TRBJ1-1
v_gene: TRBV7-2
CDR3aa: CASSFQSTGPVTEAFF
CDR3nt: TGTGCCAGCAGCTTTCAAAGTACAGGGCCAGTCACTGAAGCTTTCTTT

abundance: once
d_gene: .
j_gene: TRBJ1-5
v_gene: TRBV7-9
CDR3aa: CASSLEGTSNQPQHF
CDR3nt: TGTGCCAGCAGCTTAGAGGGGACATCAAATCAGCCCCAGCATTTT

abundance: .
d_gene: TRBD1
j_gene: TRBJ2-1
v_gene: TRBV5-4
CDR3aa: CATRQGVMEEQFF
CDR3nt: TGTGCCACCAGACAGGGAGTAATGGAGGAGCAGTTCTTC

abundance: few
d_gene: TRBD1
j_gene: TRBJ2-7
v_gene: TRBV10-1
CDR3aa: CASTRQGATYEQYF
CDR3nt: TGCGCCAGCACAAGGCAGGGGGCGACCTACGAGCAGTACTTC

abundance: .
d_gene: .
j_gene: TRBJ1-5
v_gene: TRBV5-1
CDR3aa: CASSLGGVDGQPQHF
CDR3nt: TGCGCCAGCAGCCTAGGGGGGGTAGATGGTCAGCCCCAGCATTTT

abundance: .
d_gene: TRBD1
j_gene: TRBJ2-6
v_gene: TRBV19
CDR3aa: CASSWGGRDRGSGANVLTF
CDR3nt: TGTGCCAGTAGTTGGGGGGGCCGGGACAGGGGTTCTGGGGCCAACGTCCTGACTTTC